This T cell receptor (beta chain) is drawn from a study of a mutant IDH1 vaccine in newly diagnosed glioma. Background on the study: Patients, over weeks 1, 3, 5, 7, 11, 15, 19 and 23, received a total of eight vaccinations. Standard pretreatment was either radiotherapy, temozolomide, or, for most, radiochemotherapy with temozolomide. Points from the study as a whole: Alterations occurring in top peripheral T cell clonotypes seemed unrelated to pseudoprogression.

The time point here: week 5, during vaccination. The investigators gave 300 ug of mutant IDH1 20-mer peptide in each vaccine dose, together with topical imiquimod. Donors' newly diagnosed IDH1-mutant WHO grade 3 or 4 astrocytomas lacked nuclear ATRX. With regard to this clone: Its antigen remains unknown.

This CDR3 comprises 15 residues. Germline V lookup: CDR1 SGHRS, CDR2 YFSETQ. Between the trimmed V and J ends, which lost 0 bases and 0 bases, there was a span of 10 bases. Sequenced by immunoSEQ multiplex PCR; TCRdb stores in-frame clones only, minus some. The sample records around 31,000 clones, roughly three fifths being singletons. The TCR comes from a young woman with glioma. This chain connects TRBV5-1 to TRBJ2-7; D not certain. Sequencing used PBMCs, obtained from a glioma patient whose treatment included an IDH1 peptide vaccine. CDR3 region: CASSLEYGSSYEQYF. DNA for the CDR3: TGCGCCAGCAGCTTGGAATATGGAAGCTCCTACGAGCAGTACTTC.